This T cell receptor beta chain was retrieved from a study of blood T cells in healthy people across ages. Primers used in a second PCR of roughly 7 to 11 cycles were a sample-barcoded 5' primer and a J-beta primer mix. A 12-random-nucleotide template-switch adaptor tagged each cDNA molecule. TCRdb re-called the 5' RACE reads through MiXCR, storing one row per CDR3 protein. Here the sample spans about 640,000 distinct CDR3 sequences, around three fifths being singletons. The germline CDR1 and CDR2 sequences are MNHEY and SMNVEV (reference sequence). This CDR3 spans 15 amino acids. The germline V and J ends were trimmed by 2 bases and 5 bases, with 10 bases remaining between them. Caucasian individuals from Russia who were healthy and aged roughly 6 to 95 acted as donors.

This TCR derives from a man in his sixties in good health. Sequenced material: blood. This chain connects TRBV27 to TRBJ1-6; perhaps TRBD1 as D (5 bases). This CDR3 is CASSLGRRDNSPLHF. The CDR3 nucleotides are TGTGCCAGCAGTTTAGGTCGCAGGGATAATTCACCCCTCCACTTT.